This T cell receptor beta chain was sequenced in a study of blood T cell repertoires in COVID-19. The table lists this clone with a few counts. V was trimmed by 0 bases and J by 7 bases, leaving 9 bases between them. The CDR3 covers 13 residues. Germline CDR1 and CDR2: MNHNY and SVGAGI (reference sequence). Profiled with immunoSEQ multiplex PCR; TCRdb holds only in-frame clones, not every one. Of more than 45,000 clones listed, roughly nine tenths are singletons. The chain joins TRBV6-6 to TRBJ1-2, with a possible D match to TRBD1 (5 bases). The receptor was isolated from a woman in her 70s with active COVID-19. Sequenced material: peripheral blood. The DNA of the CDR3 is TGTGCCAGCAGTTACTCGGGGGGTCCTGGCTACACCTTC. Its translation: CASSYSGGPGYTF.